One sample yielded the 10 T cell receptor beta chains listed below, sequenced in a study of cytomegalovirus exposure and HLA in healthy donors. The PCR ran on 60 Vbeta and 13 Jbeta primers. The table came from immunoSEQ multiplex PCR; TCRdb's copy has only in-frame clones and leaves some out. The table records more than 30,000 clones, around 70% of them present only once. Sequenced material: PBMCs. The receptors come from a man in his forties in good health and CMV-seropositive.

The count of this clone is one. The J gene is TRBJ2-2, the V gene TRBV10-3; TRBD2 aligns across 13 bases. The CDR3 extends over 15 amino acids. With V trimmed by 10 bases and J by 2 bases, 4 bases remained unmatched. Germline assignment: CDR1 ENHRY and CDR2 SYGVKD. CDR3 coding DNA: TGTGCCACCGGACTAGCGGGGGCAAACACCGGGGAGCTGTTTTTT. Protein product: CATGLAGANTGELFF.

V usage is TRBV13 and J usage is TRBJ2-5, with a possible D match to TRBD1 (6 bases). This CDR3 contains 12 residues. V shed 6 bases and J shed 7 bases, with 12 bases lying between them. Germline CDR1 PRHDT, CDR2 FYEKMQ (reference sequence). CDR3 protein: CASRTGKGTQYF. The DNA for the CDR3 is TGTGCCAGCAGAACAGGGAAAGGGACCCAGTACTTC.

This sequence joins TRBV5-4 and TRBJ2-5, with TRBD2 matching over 7 bases. Germline assignment: CDR1 SGHNT and CDR2 YYREEE (reference sequence). V dropped 4 bases and J dropped 1; count of bases not matched to a gene: 13. The CDR3 covers 17 residues. This CDR3 is CASSLNRLAEPQETQYF. In DNA form, the CDR3 reads TGTGCCAGCAGCCTCAACCGGCTAGCGGAGCCCCAAGAGACCCAGTACTTC.

The sample holds one count of this clone. The genes are TRBV7-2 and TRBJ2-7; 12 bases line up with TRBD1. Unmatched junction bases numbered 8, after V lost 5 bases and J lost 6 bases. Germline V CDR1 and CDR2: SGHTA, FQGNSA. This CDR3 has 15 residues. CDR3 bases: TGTGCCAGCAGCGCCAGGGACAGGGGGCGAGGCGAGCAGTACTTC. Translated, it gives CASSARDRGRGEQYF.

The chain carries TRBV6-5 and TRBJ1-1, with a weak D call TRBD1 (6 bases). The length of the CDR3 is 15 residues. V shed 7 bases and J shed 3 bases, with 18 bases lying between them. The germline CDR1 and CDR2 sequences are MNHEY and SVGAGI. The CDR3 DNA reads as TGTGCCAGCACAACGGGGTGGGGGCATGACACTGAAGCTTTCTTT. Its protein is CASTTGWGHDTEAFF.

This clone was seen a few times. V usage is TRBV11-3 and J usage is TRBJ2-2, with a weak D call TRBD1 (5 bases). The V and J ends lost 8 bases and 3 bases respectively, with 13 bases between them. This CDR3 spans 14 amino acids. CDR1 and CDR2 (germline): SGHNT, YENEEA. CDR3 protein: CASARSRDTGELFF. CDR3 DNA sequence: TGTGCCAGCGCGAGGAGCAGGGACACCGGGGAGCTGTTTTTT. Drawing the rest from reference TRBV11-3 and TRBJ2-2, the complete variable domain is EAGVVQSPRYKIIEKKQPVAFWCNPISGHNTLYWYLQNLGQGPELLIRYENEEAVDDSQLPKDRFSAERLKGVDSTLKIQPAELGDSAVYLCASARSRDTGELFFGEGSRLTVL.

With regard to this clone: Other DNA sequences in the sample encode the same CDR3. V usage is TRBV19 and J usage is TRBJ1-5; TRBD1 is a possible D gene (5 bases). CDR1 LNHDA and CDR2 SQIVND come from the germline V gene (reference sequence). The CDR3 has 14 residues. V lost 4 bases, J lost 4 bases, and 11 bases lay in between. In DNA form, the CDR3 reads TGTGCCAGTAGTAACGACAGAGCAAATCAGCCCCAGCATTTT. Translated: CASSNDRANQPQHF.

The V and J genes are TRBV6-5 and TRBJ1-1, with 8 nucleotides matching TRBD1. Losses at the gene ends were 7 bases for V and 6 bases for J; bases not matched to a gene: 10. Per germline, CDR1 MNHEY and CDR2 SVGAGI. The CDR3 is 14 residues long. Here the CDR3 reads CASIADRVGSEAFF. The CDR3, as DNA: TGTGCCAGCATTGCGGACAGGGTAGGCTCTGAAGCTTTCTTT.

The rearrangement joins TRBV5-1 to TRBJ2-6; 9 bases agree with TRBD2. The CDR3 loop spans 16 amino acids. Germline CDR1 is SGHRS and CDR2 is YFSETQ. V lost 7 bases, J lost 1 base, and 6 bases stayed unmatched. The CDR3 reads CASGRGGGSGANVLTF. CDR3 bases: TGCGCCAGCGGGCGGGGGGGAGGATCTGGGGCCAACGTCCTGACTTTC.

CDR3 sequence reads: CASSSGIWDRGMNTEAFF. The CDR3 DNA reads TGTGCCAGCAGTTCCGGGATTTGGGACAGGGGTATGAACACTGAAGCTTTCTTT. The V call is TRBV5-8, the J call TRBJ1-1, with TRBD1 matching over 10 bases. CDR3 length equals 18 residues. Germline V gene data show CDR1 as SGHTS and CDR2 as YDEGEE. The V segment lost 5 bases and the J segment 0 bases; nucleotides outside the gene matches: 13.